One and the same sample provided the 27 T cell receptor beta chains below, sequenced in a study of shared clonotypes between healthy human individuals (dated by TCRdb to about 2020). Libraries came from the immunoSEQ multiplex PCR assay. The table comes from immuneACCESS by way of TCRdb, which keeps in-frame sequences with V and J called. Part of the clones is missing from these tables; in studies checked, under half for an unresolved V gene and the rest for unknown reasons. Within this sample are about 2.1 million clones, with about 93% of them counted one time only. In total, the top ten clones hold approximately 1.7% of the sample. For the CD8 naive samples, CD45RO-negative cells were positively selected for CCR7, yielding a CD45RA+CCR7+ population from which TemRA cells were excluded. Sequencing used naive CD8+ T cells from PBMCs. The sample's cell subset or site label, in plain terms: CD45RA+CCR7+. The receptors derive from a man between 18 and 29 years old in good health. Some clones in this sample may be carry-over from other donors' samples.

The table lists this clone with a count of one. V usage is TRBV4-2 and J usage is TRBJ2-7; D is ambiguous. Trimming pared 1 base from V and 3 bases from J, leaving 16 bases between. CDR1 and CDR2 from the germline V gene are LGHNA and YNFKEQ. The CDR3 runs to 16 residues. This chain's CDR3 is CASSQGGKSEHYEQYF. The DNA of the CDR3 is TGTGCCAGCAGCCAAGGGGGAAAAAGCGAACACTACGAGCAGTACTTC.

The chain employs TRBV11-2 and TRBJ1-2, with D unresolved. Trimming removed 5 bases from V and 8 bases from J, with 9 bases in between. From germline, CDR1 is SGHAT and CDR2 FQNNGV. The CDR3 has 11 residues. The CDR3 loop is CASSRAGGYTF. CDR3 coding DNA: TGTGCCAGCAGCCGTGCGGGAGGCTACACCTTC.

The table lists this clone with a few counts. V gene TRBV4-1 combines with J gene TRBJ2-2; 10 nucleotides match TRBD2. This CDR3 region has 16 residues. From germline, CDR1 is MGHRA and CDR2 YSYEKL. V was clipped by 1 base and J by 5 bases; unmatched bases: 4. In DNA, the CDR3 is TGCGCCAGCAGCCAAGGGACGGGACTAGCGACCGGGGAGCTGTTTTTT. Encoded protein: CASSQGTGLATGELFF.

The V gene is TRBV28, the J gene TRBJ1-3, with no clear D. Germline CDR1 and CDR2: MDHEN and SYDVKM. CDR3 length equals 14 residues. V was shortened by 7 bases and J by 0 bases, with 10 bases between the two germline ends. The CDR3 is CASIPGPSGNTIYF. CDR3 bases: TGTGCCAGCATACCCGGGCCCTCTGGAAACACCATATATTTT.

This sequence joins TRBV6-6 and TRBJ1-2; D is uncertain. CDR1 and CDR2 (germline): MNHNY, SVGAGI (reference sequence). V lost 0 bases and J lost 7, with 9 bases in between. This CDR3 comprises 13 residues. CDR3 sequence: CASSYSEGIGYTF. In DNA, the CDR3 is TGTGCCAGCAGTTACTCCGAGGGAATTGGCTACACCTTC.

The J gene is TRBJ2-1, the V gene TRBV14, with no clear D. Per germline, CDR1 SGHDN and CDR2 FVKESK. The CDR3 totals 12 residues. Trimming pared 1 base from V and 8 bases from J, leaving 6 bases between. In DNA, the CDR3 is TGTGCCAGCAGCCAAGTAGGATATGAGCAGTTCTTC. Amino acid sequence: CASSQVGYEQFF.

The J gene is TRBJ2-1, the V gene TRBV7-2, with D uncertain. Germline V gene sequence: CDR1 SGHTA, CDR2 FQGNSA. Trimming cost V 6 bases and J 5 bases, with 11 bases left between them. The CDR3 has 13 residues. The CDR3 loop is CASRVPLHNEQFF. In DNA, the CDR3 is TGTGCCAGCAGGGTTCCCCTCCACAATGAGCAGTTCTTC.

This chain uses TRBV9 with TRBJ2-7; D tentatively fits TRBD1 or TRBD2 (5 bases each). Trimming stripped 3 bases from V and 3 bases from J, with 16 bases between. This CDR3 has 15 amino acids. Germline CDR1 is SGDLS and CDR2 is YYNGEE. CDR3: CASSAGTSRGYEQYF. The CDR3 region has the DNA TGTGCCAGCAGCGCCGGGACCTCTAGGGGCTACGAGCAGTACTTC.

This clone has a single count. In DNA, the CDR3 is TGTGCCAGCAGTTTTTTGAGGGAAACAAATGAGCAGTTCTTC. Translated, it gives CASSFLRETNEQFF. This chain joins TRBV28 and TRBJ2-1, with a weak D call TRBD2 (5 bases). The CDR3 loop spans 14 amino acids. V was trimmed by 3 bases and J by 7 bases, leaving 13 bases between them. The germline gives CDR1 MDHEN, CDR2 SYDVKM. Together with reference TRBV28 and TRBJ2-1, the CDR3 gives the full variable domain: DVKVTQSSRYLVKRTGEKVFLECVQDMDHENMFWYRQDPGLGLRLIYFSYDVKMKEKGDIPEGYSVSREKKERFSLILESASTNQTSMYLCASSFLRETNEQFFGPGTRLTVL.

In DNA form, the CDR3 reads TGTGCCAGCAGCGTGACCGGGGGTACTTCGTCCGGGGAGCTGTTTTTT. Translated, it gives CASSVTGGTSSGELFF. The rearrangement uses TRBV9 and TRBJ2-2, with D possibly TRBD2 on 6 matching bases. Trimming shortened V by 2 bases and J by 6 bases, and 17 bases separated the two germline ends. There are 16 residues in the CDR3. The germline V gene has CDR1 SGDLS and CDR2 YYNGEE.

This chain links TRBV28 with TRBJ1-1, with TRBD1 as a possible D gene (5 bases). The germline gives CDR1 MDHEN, CDR2 SYDVKM. This CDR3 is 13 amino acids long. V was clipped by 3 bases and J by 4 bases, with 9 bases between them. The CDR3 sequence: CASSFDRSTEAFF. For the CDR3, the DNA is TGTGCCAGCAGTTTCGACAGAAGCACTGAAGCTTTCTTT.

The chain joins TRBV9 to TRBJ1-3; D is perhaps TRBD1 (5 bases). Germline lookup yields CDR1 SGDLS and CDR2 YYNGEE. V was pared by 4 bases and J by 0 bases, with 14 bases between. This CDR3 has 16 residues. Here the CDR3 reads CASSPRSRDSGNTIYF. The CDR3 DNA follows: TGTGCCAGCAGCCCCCGGAGCAGGGACTCTGGAAACACCATATATTTT.

This rearrangement joins TRBV4-3 to TRBJ2-3; the match to TRBD2 covers 11 bases. The germline V gene encodes CDR1 LGHNA and CDR2 YSLEER. After removal of 1 base from V and 6 bases from J, the junction contained 6 bases not matched to a gene. The CDR3 contains 16 residues. The DNA of the CDR3 is TGCGCCAGCAGCCAAGCACTAGCGGGAGAGGAGGATACGCAGTATTTT. It yields the protein CASSQALAGEEDTQYF.

This chain joins TRBV29-1 and TRBJ1-2; 8 bases are shared with TRBD1. Germline values: CDR1 SQVTM, CDR2 ANQGSEA. The length of the CDR3 is 13 residues. V trimming: 6 bases; J trimming: 1 base; junction bases outside the gene matches: 4. DNA of the CDR3: TGCAGCGTACCACAGGGGGATAACTATGGCTACACCTTC. Amino acids: CSVPQGDNYGYTF.

The gene calls are TRBV11-3 and TRBJ2-1; D is unclear. The germline V gene has CDR1 SGHNT and CDR2 YENEEA. This CDR3 spans 13 amino acids. The V end was cut by 4 bases, the J end by 8 bases, with 12 bases between. The CDR3 coding sequence is TGTGCCAGCAGCTCCCGTCAAGGGTATGAGCAGTTCTTC. Encoded protein: CASSSRQGYEQFF.

The chain links TRBV11-2 to TRBJ2-7; D remains ambiguous. Trimming stripped 8 bases from V and 4 bases from J, with 12 bases between. The CDR3 has 12 residues. Germline assignment: CDR1 SGHAT and CDR2 FQNNGV. The DNA for the CDR3 is TGTGCCAGCGGTACCGGCCTTTACGAGCAGTACTTC. It codes for CASGTGLYEQYF. The full variable domain, with the rest looked up from reference TRBV11-2 and TRBJ2-7, is EAGVAQSPRYKIIEKRQSVAFWCNPISGHATLYWYQQILGQGPKLLIQFQNNGVVDDSQLPKDRFSAERLKGVDSTLKIQPAKLEDSAVYLCASGTGLYEQYFGPGTRLTVT.

The V call is TRBV28, the J call TRBJ2-3; D remains unclear. CDR3 length: 14 residues. Trimming took 4 bases from V and 4 from J, leaving 12 bases between them. CDR1 and CDR2 from the germline V gene are MDHEN and SYDVKM. The chain's CDR3 is CASSYSSRADTQYF. Here the CDR3 DNA reads TGTGCCAGCAGTTATTCCTCTCGGGCAGATACGCAGTATTTT.

As regards this clone: One end of the junction does not line up with germline, which may come from a read error. The chain recombines TRBV7-2 with TRBJ2-7, with TRBD2 identical over 9 bases. In germline, CDR1 is SGHTA, CDR2 FQGNSA. This CDR3 is 14 amino acids long. The DNA for the CDR3 is TGTGCCAGCGGCTTACTAGCGGGCCGCCACGAGCAGTACTTC. Amino acid sequence: CASGLLAGRHEQYF. Variable domain in full (rest from reference TRBV7-2 and TRBJ2-7): GAGVSQSPSNKVTEKGKDVELRCDPISGHTALYWYRQSLGQGLEFLIYFQGNSAPDKSGLPSDRFSAERTGGSVSTLTIQRTQQEDSAVYLCASGLLAGRHEQYFGPGTRLTVT.

This chain links TRBV28 with TRBJ2-5, with a possible D match to TRBD2 (6 bases). The germline V and J ends were trimmed by 6 bases and 4 bases, with 21 bases remaining between them. The CDR3 has 16 residues. Germline V gene data show CDR1 as MDHEN and CDR2 as SYDVKM. CDR3 DNA sequence: TGTGCCAGCAGCTTAGGGGATGTGGAGGGCAGAGAGACCCAGTACTTC. Amino acid sequence: CASSLGDVEGRETQYF. Drawing the rest from reference TRBV28 and TRBJ2-5, the complete variable domain is DVKVTQSSRYLVKRTGEKVFLECVQDMDHENMFWYRQDPGLGLRLIYFSYDVKMKEKGDIPEGYSVSREKKERFSLILESASTNQTSMYLCASSLGDVEGRETQYFGPGTRLLVL.

The chain couples TRBV9 to TRBJ2-3, with a possible D match to TRBD1 (5 bases). Germline V CDR1 and CDR2: SGDLS, YYNGEE. This CDR3 comprises 15 residues. V dropped 4 bases and J dropped 0 bases, with 12 bases sitting between them. CDR3 in DNA: TGTGCCAGCAGCCCTGGGGCAGGTAGCACAGATACGCAGTATTTT. Translation: CASSPGAGSTDTQYF.

J is TRBJ1-2 and V is TRBV15; D remains ambiguous. Germline V gives CDR1 LNHNV, CDR2 YYDKDF (reference sequence). CDR3 length: 13 amino acids. Trimming removed 5 bases from V and 0 bases from J, with 7 bases in between. The CDR3 sequence is CATSPSPNYGYTF. CDR3 in DNA: TGTGCCACCAGCCCCTCTCCTAACTATGGCTACACCTTC.

J is TRBJ1-1 and V is TRBV4-2; 7 bases are shared with TRBD1. V lost 2 bases to trimming and J lost 2 bases; unmatched junction nucleotides: 5. The CDR3 spans 15 residues. The germline V gene has CDR1 LGHNA and CDR2 YNFKEQ. CDR3 DNA sequence: TGTGCCAGCAGCCAAACAGGGGATGATAACACTGAAGCTTTCTTT. Its translation: CASSQTGDDNTEAFF.

The gene calls are TRBV27 and TRBJ2-2, with 11 bases fitting TRBD2. V shed 6 bases and J 1 base; nucleotides not matched to a gene: 4. Germline V gives CDR1 MNHEY, CDR2 SMNVEV (reference sequence). CDR3 length: 16 amino acids. The CDR3 DNA reads as TGTGCCAGCAGCAGGGGGACTAGCGGGAACACCGGGGAGCTGTTTTTT. This translates into CASSRGTSGNTGELFF.

The gene calls are TRBV28 and TRBJ2-5; 7 positions match TRBD1. The CDR3 has 15 amino acids. With V trimmed by 7 bases and J by 1 base, 9 bases remained unmatched. Germline V lookup: CDR1 MDHEN, CDR2 SYDVKM. CDR3 sequence: CASKYRGPLQETQYF. The CDR3 region has the DNA TGTGCCAGCAAATACAGGGGCCCCCTCCAAGAGACCCAGTACTTC.

This chain links TRBV7-8 with TRBJ1-2; D not certain. Germline V gives CDR1 SGHVS, CDR2 FQNEAQ. Trimming removed 3 bases at V and 0 bases at J, with 11 bases between. CDR3 size: 15 residues. As DNA, the CDR3 is TGTGCCAGCAGCTTCCAGCCCTCCGCTAACTATGGCTACACCTTC. Translated, it gives CASSFQPSANYGYTF.

The chain carries TRBV2 and TRBJ1-5; D not certain. V dropped 8 bases and J dropped 0 bases, with 11 bases sitting between them. CDR3 length: 14 residues. Per the germline V gene, CDR1 is SNHLY and CDR2 is FYNNEI. The CDR3 spells CASSIAPSNQPQHF. The DNA of the CDR3 is TGTGCCAGCTCCATCGCACCTAGCAATCAGCCCCAGCATTTT.

The J gene is TRBJ2-7, the V gene TRBV7-8, with 11 bases fitting TRBD1. V lost 4 bases to trimming and J lost 4 bases; unmatched junction nucleotides: 6. The CDR3 sequence is 15 residues long. Germline CDR1 reads SGHVS; CDR2 reads FQNEAQ. The CDR3 reads CASSSGQGVMYEQYF. The CDR3 region has the DNA TGTGCCAGCAGCTCGGGACAGGGGGTTATGTACGAGCAGTACTTC.